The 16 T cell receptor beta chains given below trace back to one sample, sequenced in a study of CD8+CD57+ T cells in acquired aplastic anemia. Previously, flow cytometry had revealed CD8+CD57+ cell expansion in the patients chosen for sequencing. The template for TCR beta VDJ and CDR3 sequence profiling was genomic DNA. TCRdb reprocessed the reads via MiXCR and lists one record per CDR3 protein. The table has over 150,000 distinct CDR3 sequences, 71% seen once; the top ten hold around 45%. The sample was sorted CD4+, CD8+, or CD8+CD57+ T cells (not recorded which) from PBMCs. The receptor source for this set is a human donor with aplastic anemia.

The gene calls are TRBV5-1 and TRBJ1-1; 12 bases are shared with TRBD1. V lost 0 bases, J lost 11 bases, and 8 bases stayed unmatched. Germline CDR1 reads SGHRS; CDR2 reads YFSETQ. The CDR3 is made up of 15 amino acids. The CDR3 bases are TGCGCCAGCAGCTTGGGGGGACAGGGGGCTCCTTTGGCTTTCTTT. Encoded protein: CASSLGGQGAPLAFF.

Here the CDR3 reads CASSFTGGGEKLFF. The CDR3 region has the DNA TGCGCCAGCAGCTTCACAGGTGGCGGTGAAAAACTGTTTTTT. This chain connects TRBV5-1 to TRBJ1-4; tentatively, D is TRBD1 (5 bases). Trimming cost V 2 bases and J 7 bases, with 12 bases left between them. The germline CDR1 and CDR2 sequences are SGHRS and YFSETQ. The CDR3 totals 14 residues.

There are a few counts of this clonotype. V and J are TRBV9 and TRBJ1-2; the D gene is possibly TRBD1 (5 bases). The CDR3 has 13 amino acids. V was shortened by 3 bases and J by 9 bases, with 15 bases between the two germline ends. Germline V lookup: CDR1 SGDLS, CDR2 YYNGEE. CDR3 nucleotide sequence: TGTGCCAGCAGCGCCGCCGGGGGGAATAGCTACACCTTC. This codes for CASSAAGGNSYTF.

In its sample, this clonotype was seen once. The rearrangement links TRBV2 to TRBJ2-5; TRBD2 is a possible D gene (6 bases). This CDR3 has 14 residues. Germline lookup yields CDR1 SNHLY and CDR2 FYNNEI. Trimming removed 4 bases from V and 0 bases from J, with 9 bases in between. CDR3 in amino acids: CASSGQRDQETQYF. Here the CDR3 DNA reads TGTGCCAGCAGTGGTCAGCGGGACCAAGAGACCCAGTACTTC.

This CDR3 reads CASRPWTSNNYGYTF. The CDR3 bases are TGTGCCAGCAGACCTTGGACAAGTAATAACTATGGCTACACCTTC. The chain carries TRBV6-5 and TRBJ1-2, with D possibly being TRBD1 (5 bases). Trimming cost V 6 bases and J 1 base, with 15 bases left between them. The CDR3 loop spans 15 amino acids. The germline CDR1 and CDR2 sequences are MNHEY and SVGAGI.

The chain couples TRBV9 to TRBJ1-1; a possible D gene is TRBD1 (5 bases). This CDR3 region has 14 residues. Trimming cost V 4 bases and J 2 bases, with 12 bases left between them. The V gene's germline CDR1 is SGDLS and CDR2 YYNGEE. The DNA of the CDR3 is TGTGCCAGCAGCCCAAGGGGATCTAACACTGAAGCTTTCTTT. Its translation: CASSPRGSNTEAFF. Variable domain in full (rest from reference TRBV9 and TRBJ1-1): DSGVTQTPKHLITATGQRVTLRCSPRSGDLSVYWYQQSLDQGLQFLIQYYNGEERAKGNILERFSAQQFPDLHSELNLSSLELGDSALYFCASSPRGSNTEAFFGQGTRLTVV.

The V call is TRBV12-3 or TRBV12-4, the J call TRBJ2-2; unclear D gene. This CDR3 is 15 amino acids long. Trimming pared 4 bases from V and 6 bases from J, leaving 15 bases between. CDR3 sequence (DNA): TGTGCCAGCAGTTCTGACGACCCCTGGCCCGGGGAGCTGTTTTTT. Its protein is CASSSDDPWPGELFF.

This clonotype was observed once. In nucleotides, the CDR3 is TGTGCCAGCACTGGGAGGGCAGGGGGATCCTACGAGCAGTACTTC. It translates to CASTGRAGGSYEQYF. The chain combines TRBV2 with TRBJ2-7; TRBD1 or TRBD2 may be the D gene (7 bases each). Trimming pared 7 bases from V and 1 base from J, leaving 17 bases between. Germline V lookup: CDR1 SNHLY, CDR2 FYNNEI. The CDR3 is 15 amino acids.

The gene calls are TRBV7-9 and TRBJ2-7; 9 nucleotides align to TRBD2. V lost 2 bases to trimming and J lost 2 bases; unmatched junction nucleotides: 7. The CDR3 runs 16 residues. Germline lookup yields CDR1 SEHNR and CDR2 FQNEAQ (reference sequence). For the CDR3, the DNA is TGTGCCAGCAGCTTAAGCTCGACTAGCGGTCCCTACGAGCAGTACTTC. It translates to CASSLSSTSGPYEQYF.

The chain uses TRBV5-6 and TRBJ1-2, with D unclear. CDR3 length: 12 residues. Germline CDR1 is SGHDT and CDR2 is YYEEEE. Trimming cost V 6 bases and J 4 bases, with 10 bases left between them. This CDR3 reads CASKDGIYGYTF. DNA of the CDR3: TGTGCCAGCAAAGACGGAATCTATGGCTACACCTTC. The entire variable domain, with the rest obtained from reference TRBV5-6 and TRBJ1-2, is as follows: DAGVTQSPTHLIKTRGQQVTLRCSPKSGHDTVSWYQQALGQGPQFIFQYYEEEERQRGNFPDRFSGHQFPNYSSELNVNALLLGDSALYLCASKDGIYGYTFGSGTRLTVV.

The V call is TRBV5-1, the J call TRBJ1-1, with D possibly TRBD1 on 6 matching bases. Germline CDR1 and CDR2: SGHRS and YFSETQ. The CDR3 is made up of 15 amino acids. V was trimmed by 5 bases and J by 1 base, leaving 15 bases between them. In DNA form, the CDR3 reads TGCGCCAGCAGTCTATCAGGGGTGGCGAACACTGAAGCTTTCTTT. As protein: CASSLSGVANTEAFF.

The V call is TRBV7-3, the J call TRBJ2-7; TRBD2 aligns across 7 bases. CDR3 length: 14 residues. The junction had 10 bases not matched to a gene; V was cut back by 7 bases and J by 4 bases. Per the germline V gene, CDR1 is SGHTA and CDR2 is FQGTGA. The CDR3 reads CASITVKRGYEQYF. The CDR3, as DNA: TGTGCCAGCATCACGGTCAAGCGGGGTTACGAGCAGTACTTC.

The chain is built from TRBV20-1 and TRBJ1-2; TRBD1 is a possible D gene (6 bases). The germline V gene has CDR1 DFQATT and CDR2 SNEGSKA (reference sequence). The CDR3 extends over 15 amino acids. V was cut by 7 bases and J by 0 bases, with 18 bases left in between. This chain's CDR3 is CSVPETGGANYGYTF. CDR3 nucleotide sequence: TGCAGTGTCCCCGAGACGGGGGGCGCTAACTATGGCTACACCTTC.

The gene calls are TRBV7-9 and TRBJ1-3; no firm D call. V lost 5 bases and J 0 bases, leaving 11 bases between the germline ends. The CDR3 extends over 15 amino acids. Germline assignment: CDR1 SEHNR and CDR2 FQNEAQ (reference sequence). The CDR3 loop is CASSLGRSSGNTIYF. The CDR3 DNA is TGTGCCAGCAGCCTAGGGAGGAGCTCTGGAAACACCATATATTTT.

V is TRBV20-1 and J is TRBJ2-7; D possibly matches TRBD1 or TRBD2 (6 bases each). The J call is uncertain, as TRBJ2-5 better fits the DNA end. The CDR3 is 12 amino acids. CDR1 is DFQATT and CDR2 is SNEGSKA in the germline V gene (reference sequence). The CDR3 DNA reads TGCAGTGCCCGAGGGGGGTGGGAGACCCAGTACTTC. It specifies CSARGGWETQYF.

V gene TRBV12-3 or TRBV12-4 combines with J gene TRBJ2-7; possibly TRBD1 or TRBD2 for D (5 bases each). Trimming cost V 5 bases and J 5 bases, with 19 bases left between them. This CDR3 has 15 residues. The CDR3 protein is CASSLPTGATDEQYF. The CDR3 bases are TGTGCCAGCAGTCTTCCAACCGGGGCCACGGACGAGCAGTACTTC.